A single sample is the source of the 32 T cell receptor beta chains below, sequenced in a study of T cell changes during pregnancy in multiple sclerosis. Measured with immunoSEQ multiplex PCR; TCRdb has only the in-frame clones, and not every one. The sample has around 67,000 clones, about nine tenths seen once. This specimen was peripheral blood, taken in the first trimester of pregnancy. The origin of the receptors is a female donor with multiple sclerosis, enrolled in a pregnancy study.

This clone was observed a single time. V gene TRBV7-6 combines with J gene TRBJ2-1, with 7 nucleotides matching TRBD2. The CDR3 is 17 amino acids. Germline CDR1 is SGHVS and CDR2 is FNYEAQ. Trimming removed 5 bases from V and 5 bases from J; junction bases left unmatched: 15. The CDR3, as DNA: TGTGCCAGCAGCCGCCACGATGCAATAGCGGGTCACAATGAGCAGTTCTTC. This gives the protein CASSRHDAIAGHNEQFF. Using reference TRBV7-6 and TRBJ2-1 for the parts outside the CDR3, the full variable domain is GAGVSQSPRYKVTKRGQDVALRCDPISGHVSLYWYRQALGQGPEFLTYFNYEAQQDKSGLPNDRFSAERPEGSISTLTIQRTEQRDSAMYRCASSRHDAIAGHNEQFFGPGTRLTVL.

The chain couples TRBV28 to TRBJ1-1, with D hard to call. V was shortened by 4 bases and J by 6 bases, with 12 bases between the two germline ends. The CDR3 runs to 13 residues. Germline CDR1 reads MDHEN; CDR2 reads SYDVKM. CDR3 sequence (DNA): TGTGCCAGCAGTTCCCACCTGGCCGCTGAAGCTTTCTTT. Translation gives CASSSHLAAEAFF.

This rearrangement joins TRBV27 to TRBJ2-7, with 7 bases matching TRBD2. CDR3 size: 17 residues. The V gene's germline CDR1 is MNHEY and CDR2 SMNVEV (reference sequence). V was clipped by 2 bases and J by 3 bases; unmatched bases: 13. The CDR3 here is CASSLKSAGAVNYEQYF. The CDR3 DNA follows: TGTGCCAGCAGTTTAAAGTCGGCGGGAGCGGTGAACTACGAGCAGTACTTC.

This rearrangement joins TRBV7-9 to TRBJ2-1; 11 positions match TRBD2. Looked up from germline, CDR1 is SEHNR and CDR2 is FQNEAQ (reference sequence). The CDR3 consists of 15 residues. J lost 8 bases, V lost 5 bases, and 8 bases had no gene match. The CDR3 sequence: CASSQSLAGEDEQFF. For the CDR3, the DNA is TGTGCCAGCAGCCAATCACTAGCGGGAGAGGATGAGCAGTTCTTC.

J is TRBJ2-1 and V is TRBV28, with D maybe TRBD2 (6 bases). V lost 5 bases, J lost 10 bases, and 15 bases lay in between. Germline values: CDR1 MDHEN, CDR2 SYDVKM. This CDR3 has 13 residues. In DNA form, the CDR3 reads TGTGCCAGCAGTCTAGACCGGAGGGGAGAGCAGTTCTTC. It codes for CASSLDRRGEQFF.

The genes are TRBV2 and TRBJ1-3, with D possibly being TRBD1 (6 bases). CDR1 and CDR2 (germline): SNHLY, FYNNEI. The CDR3 extends over 15 amino acids. The V gene lost 5 bases and the J gene lost 2 bases, with 13 bases spanning the gap. CDR3 in amino acids: CASSIPQGAGNTIYF. In DNA, the CDR3 is TGTGCCAGCAGTATACCACAGGGAGCTGGAAACACCATATATTTT.

The chain uses TRBV11-1 and TRBJ2-1; 10 bases match TRBD2. The V gene end was trimmed by 3 bases and the J gene end by 7 bases; junction bases not matched to a gene: 9. The CDR3 runs 16 residues. Germline V gene sequence: CDR1 SGHAT, CDR2 FQDESV (reference sequence). DNA of the CDR3: TGTGCCAGCAGCTTGAGAGCGGGAGGGTTGGTGAATGAGCAGTTCTTC. Protein: CASSLRAGGLVNEQFF.

The genes are TRBV28 and TRBJ2-5; 10 positions agree with TRBD2. In germline, CDR1 is MDHEN, CDR2 SYDVKM. Trimming at V came to 6 bases and at J to 3 bases, leaving 7 bases not matched to a gene. This CDR3 is 15 amino acids long. This chain's CDR3 is CASSYEREGKETQYF. The CDR3 DNA sequence: TGTGCCAGCAGCTACGAGCGGGAGGGGAAAGAGACCCAGTACTTC.

The chain is built from TRBV7-9 and TRBJ1-2; D ambiguous. Germline V gene data show CDR1 as SEHNR and CDR2 as FQNEAQ (reference sequence). V dropped 3 bases and J dropped 6 bases, with 8 bases sitting between them. The CDR3 covers 12 residues. The CDR3 bases are TGTGCCAGCAGCTTTGCGGATGATGGCTACACCTTC. This translates into CASSFADDGYTF.

V gene TRBV5-6 combines with J gene TRBJ2-1, with 12 bases identical to TRBD2. The CDR3 is 16 residues long. Germline V gene sequence: CDR1 SGHDT, CDR2 YYEEEE. V was pared by 2 bases and J by 5 bases, with 5 bases of the junction left unmatched. For the CDR3, the DNA is TGTGCCAGCAGCTTTCGGACTAGCGGGACCCACAATGAGCAGTTCTTC. Translating it yields CASSFRTSGTHNEQFF.

The chain joins TRBV6-1 to TRBJ2-1, with TRBD2 matching 8 bases. Germline V gene data show CDR1 as MNHNS and CDR2 as SASEGT. The length of the CDR3 is 15 residues. V shed 5 bases, J shed 3 bases, and the junction held 6 bases outside the gene matches. In DNA form, the CDR3 reads TGTGCCAGCAGTCACACGGGACTAGGCTACAATGAGCAGTTCTTC. Translating gives CASSHTGLGYNEQFF.

V is TRBV6-5 and J is TRBJ2-4; TRBD2 might be the D (6 bases). Looked up from germline, CDR1 is MNHEY and CDR2 is SVGAGI. V gave up 8 bases and J gave up 0 bases, with 8 bases separating them. The CDR3 loop spans 13 amino acids. The CDR3 protein is CASRGLAKNIQYF. The DNA for the CDR3 is TGTGCCAGCCGGGGACTAGCCAAAAACATTCAGTACTTC.

The rearrangement links TRBV5-5 to TRBJ2-2, with 11 bases identical to TRBD2. Germline V CDR1 and CDR2: SGHKS, YYEKEE (reference sequence). The CDR3 sequence is 15 residues long. Germline trimming cut 4 bases from V and 3 bases from J; bases unmatched to any gene: 2. The CDR3 reads CASSPLAGDTGELFF. The CDR3, as DNA: TGTGCCAGCAGCCCACTAGCGGGAGACACCGGGGAGCTGTTTTTT.

V is TRBV15 and J is TRBJ2-3; 14 nucleotides match TRBD2. The CDR3 has 18 residues. V lost 3 bases and J lost 4; bases outside the gene matches: 9. The germline CDR1 and CDR2 sequences are LNHNV and YYDKDF (reference sequence). CDR3 nucleotide sequence: TGTGCCACCAGCAGTTGGACTAGCGGGAGGCCTACGGCAGATACGCAGTATTTT. Translation: CATSSWTSGRPTADTQYF.

The CDR3 reads CASSEQGLKGNEQFF. The CDR3 DNA is TGTGCCAGCAGTGAACAAGGACTCAAGGGCAATGAGCAGTTCTTC. The V and J genes are TRBV2 and TRBJ2-1; tentative D call: TRBD2 (5 bases). The CDR3 is 15 residues long. Per the germline V gene, CDR1 is SNHLY and CDR2 is FYNNEI. The V end was cut by 2 bases, the J end by 6 bases, with 14 bases between.

Here the CDR3 reads CASSEGGGAKNIQYF. For the CDR3, the DNA is TGTGCCAGCAGCGAGGGAGGAGGTGCCAAAAACATTCAGTACTTC. This sequence joins TRBV13 and TRBJ2-4; D is possibly TRBD2 (6 bases). The germline V and J ends were trimmed by 5 bases and 1 base, with 12 bases remaining between them. The germline V gene has CDR1 PRHDT and CDR2 FYEKMQ (reference sequence). This CDR3 region has 15 residues.

This chain connects TRBV6-6 to TRBJ1-5; D perhaps matches TRBD1 (5 bases). V lost 6 bases to trimming and J lost 11 bases, with 11 bases between them. CDR3 length: 11 amino acids. Germline lookup yields CDR1 MNHNY and CDR2 SVGAGI (reference sequence). The CDR3 region is CASSSGRAQHF. The CDR3 DNA sequence: TGTGCCAGCAGCTCCGGCAGGGCCCAGCATTTT.

The chain is built from TRBV4-3 and TRBJ2-7; TRBD1 might be the D (7 bases). CDR1 and CDR2 from the germline V gene are LGHNA and YSLEER. Trimming removed 0 bases at V and 2 bases at J, with 11 bases between. The length of the CDR3 is 15 residues. DNA for the CDR3: TGCGCCAGCAGCCAAGACGGAGGGGGCCCCTACGAGCAGTACTTC. Encoded protein: CASSQDGGGPYEQYF.

The CDR3 DNA reads TGTGCCAGCTCACCAATTCCGTCCGGGGAGCTGTTTTTT. This sequence encodes CASSPIPSGELFF. The chain employs TRBV18 and TRBJ2-2, with unresolved D. The CDR3 is 13 amino acids. From germline, CDR1 is KGHSH and CDR2 LQKENI. The V gene lost 2 bases and the J gene lost 6 bases, with 7 bases spanning the gap.

The chain has TRBV7-6 and TRBJ2-2; a weak D match, TRBD1 (5 bases). The CDR3 has 15 residues. The germline V gene has CDR1 SGHVS and CDR2 FNYEAQ. Trimming took off 1 base at V and 4 bases at J, with 10 bases between the two ends. CDR3 sequence reads: CASSLVSQGTGELFF. Here the CDR3 DNA reads TGTGCCAGCAGCTTAGTCTCGCAGGGCACCGGGGAGCTGTTTTTT.

The chain combines TRBV10-3 with TRBJ2-1, with 8 bases that match TRBD2. The length of the CDR3 is 16 residues. J lost 3 bases, V lost 2 bases, and 6 bases had no gene match. The V gene's germline CDR1 is ENHRY and CDR2 SYGVKD. The CDR3 DNA reads as TGTGCCATCAGTGAGGGGGTTAGCGGGATCTACAATGAGCAGTTCTTC. Translated, it gives CAISEGVSGIYNEQFF.

This sequence joins TRBV27 and TRBJ2-7; D is unresolved. The CDR3 runs 16 residues. The V gene lost 0 bases and the J gene lost 3 bases, with 15 bases spanning the gap. Germline V gives CDR1 MNHEY, CDR2 SMNVEV (reference sequence). The CDR3 DNA reads as TGTGCCAGCAGTTTATCGATAGAAAGCCTGAGCTACGAGCAGTACTTC. Its translation is CASSLSIESLSYEQYF.

The CDR3 protein is CASSDLTQGYEQYF. DNA of the CDR3: TGTGCCAGCAGTGATCTCACCCAGGGGTACGAGCAGTACTTC. The rearrangement joins TRBV6-1 to TRBJ2-7; the D gene is possibly TRBD1 (6 bases). The length of the CDR3 is 14 residues. Trimming removed 3 bases from V and 4 bases from J, with 13 bases in between. Germline lookup yields CDR1 MNHNS and CDR2 SASEGT.

The V call is TRBV15, the J call TRBJ2-1; 13 bases are a match to TRBD2. The CDR3 extends over 15 amino acids. CDR1 LNHNV and CDR2 YYDKDF come from the germline V gene (reference sequence). V lost 1 base and J lost 6; bases outside the gene matches: 0. The CDR3 DNA reads TGTGCCACCAGCAGAGGGACTAGCGGGAGCAATGAGCAGTTCTTC. This sequence encodes CATSRGTSGSNEQFF. Full variable domain (missing parts from reference TRBV15 and TRBJ2-1): DAMVIQNPRYQVTQFGKPVTLSCSQTLNHNVMYWYQQKSSQAPKLLFHYYDKDFNNEADTPDNFQSRRPNTSFCFLDIRSPGLGDTAMYLCATSRGTSGSNEQFFGPGTRLTVL.

The J gene is TRBJ2-1, the V gene TRBV19; 8 bases align to TRBD2. V gave up 6 bases and J gave up 3 bases; unmatched junction bases: 7. The germline V gene encodes CDR1 LNHDA and CDR2 SQIVND (reference sequence). This CDR3 region has 15 residues. The CDR3 spells CASSRAGEVYNEQFF. For the CDR3, the DNA is TGTGCCAGTAGCCGAGCGGGAGAGGTCTACAATGAGCAGTTCTTC.

This clone came up once. This chain connects TRBV7-9 to TRBJ2-7; 12 bases fit TRBD2. The germline CDR1 and CDR2 sequences are SEHNR and FQNEAQ (reference sequence). The CDR3 has 15 amino acids. The trim removed 6 bases at V and 5 bases at J, leaving 8 bases unmatched. For the CDR3, the DNA is TGTGCCAGCAGTGGCGGACTAGCGGGAACCAACGAGCAGTACTTC. This encodes CASSGGLAGTNEQYF.

The chain combines TRBV19 with TRBJ2-7; possible D gene TRBD1, 5 bases. Between the trimmed V and J ends, which lost 2 bases and 0 bases, there was a span of 11 bases. The CDR3 extends over 15 amino acids. Germline V gene data show CDR1 as LNHDA and CDR2 as SQIVND (reference sequence). CDR3: CASSIWADSSYEQYF. In DNA, the CDR3 is TGTGCCAGTAGTATATGGGCAGACAGCTCCTACGAGCAGTACTTC.

The rearrangement joins TRBV4-1 to TRBJ2-7, with TRBD2 identical over 7 bases. V was clipped by 11 bases and J by 7 bases; unmatched bases: 14. The CDR3 consists of 13 residues. Germline-derived CDR1 and CDR2 are MGHRA and YSYEKL. Written as DNA, the CDR3 is TGCGCCGGACGGCCGGGGGGAGGGGAAGAGCAGTACTTC. It is translated as CAGRPGGGEEQYF.

This chain uses TRBV19 with TRBJ2-2; 11 bases line up with TRBD2. Per germline, CDR1 LNHDA and CDR2 SQIVND (reference sequence). The CDR3 totals 15 residues. Unmatched junction bases numbered 3, after V lost 3 bases and J lost 6 bases. The CDR3 nucleotides read TGTGCCAGTAGTATCACTAGCGGGAGATCCGGGGAGCTGTTTTTT. This sequence encodes CASSITSGRSGELFF. Based on the CDR3 plus reference TRBV19 and TRBJ2-2, the full variable domain is DGGITQSPKYLFRKEGQNVTLSCEQNLNHDAMYWYRQDPGQGLRLIYYSQIVNDFQKGDIAEGYSVSREKKESFPLTVTSAQKNPTAFYLCASSITSGRSGELFFGEGSRLTVL.

The chain recombines TRBV9 with TRBJ2-2; D unclear. The CDR3 has 13 amino acids. The V end lost 0 bases, the J end lost 7 bases, and 7 bases lay between the germline ends. Germline V gene lookup returns CDR1 SGDLS and CDR2 YYNGEE. CDR3: CASSVVLGGELFF. The CDR3 DNA is TGTGCCAGCAGCGTAGTCCTCGGCGGGGAGCTGTTTTTT. Filled out from reference TRBV9 and TRBJ2-2, the complete variable domain reads DSGVTQTPKHLITATGQRVTLRCSPRSGDLSVYWYQQSLDQGLQFLIQYYNGEERAKGNILERFSAQQFPDLHSELNLSSLELGDSALYFCASSVVLGGELFFGEGSRLTVL.

This clone was seen only once. This sequence joins TRBV6-5 and TRBJ1-1; tentatively, D is TRBD1 (5 bases). CDR3 length: 13 residues. V dropped 7 bases and J dropped 1 base, with 10 bases sitting between them. CDR1 and CDR2 (germline): MNHEY, SVGAGI. In DNA form, the CDR3 reads TGTGCCAGCACAGGGCGAAGGAACACTGAAGCTTTCTTT. This sequence encodes CASTGRRNTEAFF.

The chain employs TRBV27 and TRBJ2-1; possibly TRBD2 for D (6 bases). Germline V lookup: CDR1 MNHEY, CDR2 SMNVEV (reference sequence). CDR3 length: 17 residues. Deletions cut 2 bases from V and 0 bases from J, with 14 bases between. CDR3 coding DNA: TGTGCCAGCAGTTTACTTGGCGGGACCCCCTCCTACAATGAGCAGTTCTTC. Translation: CASSLLGGTPSYNEQFF.